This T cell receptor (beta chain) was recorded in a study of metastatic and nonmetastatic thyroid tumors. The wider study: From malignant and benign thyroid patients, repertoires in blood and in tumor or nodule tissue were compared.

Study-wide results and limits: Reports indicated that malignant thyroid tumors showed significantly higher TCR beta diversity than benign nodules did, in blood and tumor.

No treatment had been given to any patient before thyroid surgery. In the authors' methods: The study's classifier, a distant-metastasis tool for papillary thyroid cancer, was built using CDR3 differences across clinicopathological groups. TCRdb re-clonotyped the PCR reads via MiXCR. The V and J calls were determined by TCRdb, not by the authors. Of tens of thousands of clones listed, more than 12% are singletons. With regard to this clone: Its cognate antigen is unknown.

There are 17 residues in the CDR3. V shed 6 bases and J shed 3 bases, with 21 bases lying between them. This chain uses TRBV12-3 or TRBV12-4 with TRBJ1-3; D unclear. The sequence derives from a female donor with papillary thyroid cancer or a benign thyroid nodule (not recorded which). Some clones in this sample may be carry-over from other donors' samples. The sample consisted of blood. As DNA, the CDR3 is TGTGCCAGCAGGGGTGGGGTTCAGGTGGCTTTTGGAAACACCATATATTTT. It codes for CASRGGVQVAFGNTIYF.